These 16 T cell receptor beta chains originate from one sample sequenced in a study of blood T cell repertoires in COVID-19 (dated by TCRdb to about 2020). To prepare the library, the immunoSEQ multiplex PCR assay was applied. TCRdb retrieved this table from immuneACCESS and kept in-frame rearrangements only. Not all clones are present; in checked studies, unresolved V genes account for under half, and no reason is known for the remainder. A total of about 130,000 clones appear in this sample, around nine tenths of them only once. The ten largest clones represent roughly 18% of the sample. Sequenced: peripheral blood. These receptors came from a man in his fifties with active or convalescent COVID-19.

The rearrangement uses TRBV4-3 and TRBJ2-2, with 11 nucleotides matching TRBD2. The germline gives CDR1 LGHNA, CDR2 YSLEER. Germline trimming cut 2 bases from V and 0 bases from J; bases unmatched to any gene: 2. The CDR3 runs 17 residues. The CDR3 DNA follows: TGCGCCAGCAGCCAACCGACTAGCGGGGCGAACACCGGGGAGCTGTTTTTT. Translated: CASSQPTSGANTGELFF.

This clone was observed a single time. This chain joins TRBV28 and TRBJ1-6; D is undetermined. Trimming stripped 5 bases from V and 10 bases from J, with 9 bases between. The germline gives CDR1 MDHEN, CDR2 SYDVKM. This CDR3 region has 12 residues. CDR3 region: CASSLRISPLHF. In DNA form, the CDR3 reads TGTGCCAGCAGTCTGCGAATCTCACCCCTCCACTTT.

Here the CDR3 reads CASSLAAAGSGYEQFF. The CDR3 DNA reads as TGTGCCAGCAGCTTAGCGGCAGCGGGAAGTGGCTATGAGCAGTTCTTC. The chain links TRBV7-2 to TRBJ2-1, with 7 bases identical to TRBD2. The trim removed 0 bases at V and 8 bases at J, leaving 10 bases unmatched. The CDR3 spans 16 residues. Germline values: CDR1 SGHTA, CDR2 FQGNSA.

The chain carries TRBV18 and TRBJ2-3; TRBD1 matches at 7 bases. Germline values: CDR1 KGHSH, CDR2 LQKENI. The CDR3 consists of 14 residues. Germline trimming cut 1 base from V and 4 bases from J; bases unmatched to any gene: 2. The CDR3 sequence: CASSPLDRADTQYF. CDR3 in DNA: TGTGCCAGCTCACCACTTGACAGGGCAGATACGCAGTATTTT.

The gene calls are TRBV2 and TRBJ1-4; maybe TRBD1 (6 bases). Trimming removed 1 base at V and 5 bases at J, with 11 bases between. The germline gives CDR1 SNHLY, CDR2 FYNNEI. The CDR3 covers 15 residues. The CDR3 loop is CASSEGGQLNEKLFF. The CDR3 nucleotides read TGTGCCAGCAGTGAAGGGGGGCAGTTAAATGAAAAACTGTTTTTT.

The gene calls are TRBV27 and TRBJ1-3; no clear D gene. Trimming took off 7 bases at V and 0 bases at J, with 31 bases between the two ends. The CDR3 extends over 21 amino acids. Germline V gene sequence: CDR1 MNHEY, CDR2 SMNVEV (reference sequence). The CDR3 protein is CASNRPGRRGRAPYSGNTIYF. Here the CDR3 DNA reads TGTGCCAGCAATCGCCCCGGTCGCCGGGGAAGGGCCCCATACTCTGGAAACACCATATATTTT.

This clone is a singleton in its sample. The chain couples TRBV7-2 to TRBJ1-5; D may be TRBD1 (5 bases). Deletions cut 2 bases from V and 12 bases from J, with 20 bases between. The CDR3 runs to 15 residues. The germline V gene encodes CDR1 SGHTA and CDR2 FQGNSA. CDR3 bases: TGTGCCAGCAGCTTAAACGCTGGGGGGTTTAAGCTCCAGCATTTT. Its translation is CASSLNAGGFKLQHF.

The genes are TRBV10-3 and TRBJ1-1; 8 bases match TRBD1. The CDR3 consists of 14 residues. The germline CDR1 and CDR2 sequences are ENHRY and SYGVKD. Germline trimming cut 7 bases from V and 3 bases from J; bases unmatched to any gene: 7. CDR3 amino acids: CAITRQGFDTEAFF. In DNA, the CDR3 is TGTGCCATCACCAGACAGGGGTTCGACACTGAAGCTTTCTTT.

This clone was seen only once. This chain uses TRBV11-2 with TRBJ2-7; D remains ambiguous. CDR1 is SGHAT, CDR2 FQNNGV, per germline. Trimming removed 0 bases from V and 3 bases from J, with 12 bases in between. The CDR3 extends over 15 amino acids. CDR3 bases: TGTGCCAGCAGCTTAGATAGTGGGCAAAACTACGAGCAGTACTTC. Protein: CASSLDSGQNYEQYF.

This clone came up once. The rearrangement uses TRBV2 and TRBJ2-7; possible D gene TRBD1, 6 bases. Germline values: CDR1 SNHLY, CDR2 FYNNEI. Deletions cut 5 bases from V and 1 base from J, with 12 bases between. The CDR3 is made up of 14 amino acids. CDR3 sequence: CASSFQTGSYEQYF. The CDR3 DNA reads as TGTGCCAGCAGTTTCCAGACAGGATCCTACGAGCAGTACTTC.

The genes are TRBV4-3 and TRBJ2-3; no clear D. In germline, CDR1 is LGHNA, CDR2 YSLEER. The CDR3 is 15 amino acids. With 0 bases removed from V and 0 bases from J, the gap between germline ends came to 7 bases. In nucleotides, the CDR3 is TGCGCCAGCAGCCAAGACACGACAAGCACAGATACGCAGTATTTT. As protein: CASSQDTTSTDTQYF.

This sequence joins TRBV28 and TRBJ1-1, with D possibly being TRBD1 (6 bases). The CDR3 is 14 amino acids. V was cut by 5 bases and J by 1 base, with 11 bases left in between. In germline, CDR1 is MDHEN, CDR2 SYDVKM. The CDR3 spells CASSPGRGNTEAFF. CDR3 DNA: TGTGCCAGCAGTCCCGGCAGGGGGAACACTGAAGCTTTCTTT.

The CDR3 sequence is CASSNFVAVQETQYF. CDR3 nucleotide sequence: TGTGCCAGTTCAAATTTCGTAGCGGTCCAAGAGACCCAGTACTTC. The chain uses TRBV19 and TRBJ2-5; D is possibly TRBD2 (6 bases). The germline gives CDR1 LNHDA, CDR2 SQIVND (reference sequence). This CDR3 has 15 residues. The V end lost 8 bases, the J end lost 1 base, and 17 bases lay between the germline ends.

The CDR3 loop is CASSQRLTGGHQDTQYF. CDR3 nucleotides: TGTGCCAGCAGCCAGCGCCTGACGGGGGGGCATCAAGATACGCAGTATTTT. The chain links TRBV4-2 to TRBJ2-3; 8 bases agree with TRBD2. The CDR3 totals 17 residues. Germline V gives CDR1 LGHNA, CDR2 YNFKEQ. After removal of 3 bases from V and 5 bases from J, the junction contained 13 bases not matched to a gene.

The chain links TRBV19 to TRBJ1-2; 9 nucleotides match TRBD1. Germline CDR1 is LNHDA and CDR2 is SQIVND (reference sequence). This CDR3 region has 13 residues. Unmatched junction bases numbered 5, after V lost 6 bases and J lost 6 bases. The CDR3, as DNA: TGTGCCAGTAGGGAACAGGGGGCGGATGGCTACACCTTC. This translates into CASREQGADGYTF.

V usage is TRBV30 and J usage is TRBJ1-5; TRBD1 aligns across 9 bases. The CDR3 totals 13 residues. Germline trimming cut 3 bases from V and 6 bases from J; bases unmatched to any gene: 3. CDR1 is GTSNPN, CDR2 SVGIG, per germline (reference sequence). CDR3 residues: CAWSEQGAQPQHF. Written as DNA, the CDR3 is TGTGCCTGGAGCGAACAGGGGGCTCAGCCCCAGCATTTT.